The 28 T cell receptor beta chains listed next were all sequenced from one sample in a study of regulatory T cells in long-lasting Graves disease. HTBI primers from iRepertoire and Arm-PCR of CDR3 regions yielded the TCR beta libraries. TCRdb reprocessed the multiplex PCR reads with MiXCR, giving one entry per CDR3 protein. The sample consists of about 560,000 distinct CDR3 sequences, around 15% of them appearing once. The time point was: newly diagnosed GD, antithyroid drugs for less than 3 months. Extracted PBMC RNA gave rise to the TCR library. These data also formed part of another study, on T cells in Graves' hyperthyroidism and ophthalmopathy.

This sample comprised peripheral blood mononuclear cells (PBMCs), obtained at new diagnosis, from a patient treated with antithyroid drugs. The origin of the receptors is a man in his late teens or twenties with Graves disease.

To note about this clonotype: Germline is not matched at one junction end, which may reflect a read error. The DNA of the CDR3 is TGTGCCAGTAGCAGAACAGGGGGCGCCTTGCTCTTC. It specifies CASSRTGGALLF. The chain uses TRBV19 and TRBJ2-1, with TRBD1 identical over 9 bases. The CDR3 has 12 amino acids. Germline V gene data show CDR1 as LNHDA and CDR2 as SQIVND (reference sequence).

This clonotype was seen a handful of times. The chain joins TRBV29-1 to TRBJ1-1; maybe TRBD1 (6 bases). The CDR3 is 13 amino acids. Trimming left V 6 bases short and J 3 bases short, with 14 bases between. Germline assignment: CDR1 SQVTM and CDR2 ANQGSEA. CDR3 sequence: CSVARGPDTEAFF. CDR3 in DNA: TGCAGCGTGGCTCGGGGGCCGGACACTGAAGCTTTCTTT.

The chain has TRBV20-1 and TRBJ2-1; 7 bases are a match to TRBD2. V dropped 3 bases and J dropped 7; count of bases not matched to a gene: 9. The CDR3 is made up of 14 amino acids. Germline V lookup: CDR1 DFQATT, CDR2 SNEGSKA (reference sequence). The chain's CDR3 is CSARRAGVINEQFF. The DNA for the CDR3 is TGCAGTGCTAGGCGGGCGGGAGTCATAAATGAGCAGTTCTTC.

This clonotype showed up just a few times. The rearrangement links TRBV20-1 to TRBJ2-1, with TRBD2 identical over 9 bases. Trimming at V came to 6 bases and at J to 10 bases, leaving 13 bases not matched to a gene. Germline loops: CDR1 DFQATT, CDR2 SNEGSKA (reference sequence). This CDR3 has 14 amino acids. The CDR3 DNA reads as TGCAGTGCGGGCGAGGCGGGAGGGCCACAGGAGCAGTTCTTC. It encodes CSAGEAGGPQEQFF.

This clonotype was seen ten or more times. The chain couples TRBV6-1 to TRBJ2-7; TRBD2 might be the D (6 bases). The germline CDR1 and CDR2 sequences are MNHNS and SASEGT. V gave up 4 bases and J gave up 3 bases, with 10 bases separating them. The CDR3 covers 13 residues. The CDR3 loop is CASSARRDYEQYF. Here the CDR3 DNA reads TGTGCCAGCAGTGCTAGGCGGGACTACGAGCAGTACTTC.

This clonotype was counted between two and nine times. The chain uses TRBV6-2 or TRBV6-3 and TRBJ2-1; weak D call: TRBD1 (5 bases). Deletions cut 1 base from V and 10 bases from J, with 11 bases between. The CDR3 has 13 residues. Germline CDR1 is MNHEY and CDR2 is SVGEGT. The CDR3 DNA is TGTGCCAGCAGTTACTACGGACACGTGGAGCAGTTCTTC. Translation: CASSYYGHVEQFF.

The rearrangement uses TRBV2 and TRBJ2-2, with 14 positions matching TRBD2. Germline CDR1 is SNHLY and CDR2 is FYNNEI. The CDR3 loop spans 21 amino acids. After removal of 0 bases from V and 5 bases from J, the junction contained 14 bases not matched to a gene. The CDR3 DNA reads TGTGCCAGCAGTGAAGCGGTCACCGGGACTAGCGGGAGCGCGGGGACCGGGGAGCTGTTTTTT. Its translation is CASSEAVTGTSGSAGTGELFF.

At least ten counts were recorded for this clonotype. The CDR3 here is CASSPPSVQETQYF. CDR3 in DNA: TGTGCCAGCTCACCACCCAGTGTACAAGAGACCCAGTACTTC. The rearrangement links TRBV18 to TRBJ2-5, with D unresolved. The CDR3 contains 14 residues. The V gene's germline CDR1 is KGHSH and CDR2 LQKENI. Between the trimmed V and J ends, which lost 0 bases and 2 bases, there was a span of 7 bases. The full variable domain, its missing parts supplied by reference TRBV18 and TRBJ2-5, is NAGVMQNPRHLVRRRGQEARLRCSPMKGHSHVYWYRQLPEEGLKFMVYLQKENIIDESGMPKERFSAEFPKEGPSILRIQQVVRGDSAAYFCASSPPSVQETQYFGPGTRLLVL.

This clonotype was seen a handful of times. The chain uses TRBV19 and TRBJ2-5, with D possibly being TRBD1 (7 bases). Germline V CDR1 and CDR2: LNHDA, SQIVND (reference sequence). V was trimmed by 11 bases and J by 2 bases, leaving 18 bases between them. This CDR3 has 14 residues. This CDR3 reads CAASTGRRQETQYF. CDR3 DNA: TGTGCCGCATCGACAGGGAGGAGGCAAGAGACCCAGTACTTC. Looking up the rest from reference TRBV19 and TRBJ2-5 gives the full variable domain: DGGITQSPKYLFRKEGQNVTLSCEQNLNHDAMYWYRQDPGQGLRLIYYSQIVNDFQKGDIAEGYSVSREKKESFPLTVTSAQKNPTAFYLCAASTGRRQETQYFGPGTRLLVL.

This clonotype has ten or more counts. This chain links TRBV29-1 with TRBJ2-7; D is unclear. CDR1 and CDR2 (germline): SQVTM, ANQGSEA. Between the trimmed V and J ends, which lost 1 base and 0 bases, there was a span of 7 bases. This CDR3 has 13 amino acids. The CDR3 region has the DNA TGCAGCGTTGAAGTGCCAGGCTCCTACGAGCAGTACTTC. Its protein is CSVEVPGSYEQYF.

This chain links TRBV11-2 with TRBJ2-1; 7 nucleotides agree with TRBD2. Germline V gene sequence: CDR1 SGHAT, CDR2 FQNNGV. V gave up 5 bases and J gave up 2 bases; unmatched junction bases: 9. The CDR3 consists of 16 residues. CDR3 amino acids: CASSRVLAEPYNEQFF. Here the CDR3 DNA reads TGTGCCAGCAGCCGCGTGCTAGCGGAACCCTACAATGAGCAGTTCTTC.

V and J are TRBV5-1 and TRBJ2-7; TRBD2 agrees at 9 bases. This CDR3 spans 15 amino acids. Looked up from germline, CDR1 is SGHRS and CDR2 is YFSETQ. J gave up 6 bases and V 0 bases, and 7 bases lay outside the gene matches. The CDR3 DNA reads TGCGCCAGCAGCTTGGCACCTAGCGGGAATTTCGAGCAGTACTTC. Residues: CASSLAPSGNFEQYF.

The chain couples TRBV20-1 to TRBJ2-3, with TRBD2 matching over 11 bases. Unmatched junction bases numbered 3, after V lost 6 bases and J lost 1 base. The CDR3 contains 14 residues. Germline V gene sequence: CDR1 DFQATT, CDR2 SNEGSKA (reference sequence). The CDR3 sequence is CSAVGLAGTDTQYF. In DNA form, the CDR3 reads TGCAGTGCCGTGGGACTAGCGGGCACAGATACGCAGTATTTT.

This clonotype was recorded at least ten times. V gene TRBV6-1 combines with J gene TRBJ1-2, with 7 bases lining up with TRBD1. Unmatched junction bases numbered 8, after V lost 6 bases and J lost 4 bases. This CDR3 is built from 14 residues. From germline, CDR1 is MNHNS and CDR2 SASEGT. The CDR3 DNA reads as TGTGCCAGCAGAGCGCACCGGGACAGCTATGGCTACACCTTC. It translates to CASRAHRDSYGYTF.

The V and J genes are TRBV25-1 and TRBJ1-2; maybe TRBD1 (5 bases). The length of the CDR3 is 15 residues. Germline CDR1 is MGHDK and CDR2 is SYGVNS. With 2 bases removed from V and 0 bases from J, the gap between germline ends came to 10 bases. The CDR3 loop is CASSEVGAANYGYTF. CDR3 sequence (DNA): TGTGCCAGCAGTGAAGTTGGGGCAGCTAACTATGGCTACACCTTC.

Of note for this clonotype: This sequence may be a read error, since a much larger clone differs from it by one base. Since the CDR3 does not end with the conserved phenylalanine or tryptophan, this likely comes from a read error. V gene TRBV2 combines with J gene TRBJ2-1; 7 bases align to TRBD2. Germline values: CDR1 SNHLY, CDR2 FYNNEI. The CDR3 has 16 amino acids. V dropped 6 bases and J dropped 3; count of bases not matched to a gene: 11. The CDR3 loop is CASRATSDMDYNEQFI. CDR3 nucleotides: TGTGCCAGCAGGGCCACTAGCGATATGGACTACAATGAGCAGTTCATC.

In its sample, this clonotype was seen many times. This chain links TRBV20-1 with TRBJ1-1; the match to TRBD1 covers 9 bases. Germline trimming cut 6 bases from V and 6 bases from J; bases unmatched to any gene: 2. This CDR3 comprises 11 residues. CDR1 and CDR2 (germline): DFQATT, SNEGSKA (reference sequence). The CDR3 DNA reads TGCAGTGCGGGACAGGGCGCTGAAGCTTTCTTT. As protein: CSAGQGAEAFF.

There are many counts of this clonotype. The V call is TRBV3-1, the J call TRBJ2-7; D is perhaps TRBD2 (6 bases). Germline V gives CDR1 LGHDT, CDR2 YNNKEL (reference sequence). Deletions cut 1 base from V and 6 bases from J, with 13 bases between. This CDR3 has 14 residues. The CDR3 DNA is TGTGCCAGCAGCCAAGGACTAGAGCAGGGCGAGCAGTACTTC. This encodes CASSQGLEQGEQYF.

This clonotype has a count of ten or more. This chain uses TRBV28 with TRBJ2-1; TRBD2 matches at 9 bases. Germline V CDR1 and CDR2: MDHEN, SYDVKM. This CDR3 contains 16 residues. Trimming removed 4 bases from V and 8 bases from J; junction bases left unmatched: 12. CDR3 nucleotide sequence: TGTGCCAGCAGTTCGCCGGGTGCGGGAGGGCCTTATGAGCAGTTCTTC. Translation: CASSSPGAGGPYEQFF.

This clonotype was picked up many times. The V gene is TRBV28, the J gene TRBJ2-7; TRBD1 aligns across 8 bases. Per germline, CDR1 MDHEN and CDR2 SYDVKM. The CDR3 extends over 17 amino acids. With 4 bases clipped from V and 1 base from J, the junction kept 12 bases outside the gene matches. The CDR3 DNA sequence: TGTGCCAGCAGTTCGCTTGTAAGACAGGGGACATCCTACGAGCAGTACTTC. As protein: CASSSLVRQGTSYEQYF.

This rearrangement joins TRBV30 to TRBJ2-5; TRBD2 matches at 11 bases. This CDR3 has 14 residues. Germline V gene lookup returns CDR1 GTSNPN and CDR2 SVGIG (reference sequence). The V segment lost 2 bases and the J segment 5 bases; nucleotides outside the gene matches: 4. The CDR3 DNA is TGTGCCTGGAGTCCTAGCGGGAGGACCGAGACCCAGTACTTC. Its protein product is CAWSPSGRTETQYF.

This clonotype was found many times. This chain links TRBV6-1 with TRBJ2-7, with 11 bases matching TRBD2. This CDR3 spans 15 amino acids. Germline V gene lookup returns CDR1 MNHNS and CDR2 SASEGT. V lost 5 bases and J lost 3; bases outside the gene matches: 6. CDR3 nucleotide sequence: TGTGCCAGCAGTCCCACTAGCGGGAGTCACTACGAGCAGTACTTC. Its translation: CASSPTSGSHYEQYF.

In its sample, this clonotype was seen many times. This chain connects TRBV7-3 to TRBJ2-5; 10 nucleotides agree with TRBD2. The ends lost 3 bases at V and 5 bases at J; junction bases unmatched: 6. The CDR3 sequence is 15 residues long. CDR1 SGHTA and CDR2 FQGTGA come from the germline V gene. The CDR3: CASSLSSGSGETQYF. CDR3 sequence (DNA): TGTGCCAGCAGCTTGTCTAGCGGGAGCGGGGAGACCCAGTACTTC.

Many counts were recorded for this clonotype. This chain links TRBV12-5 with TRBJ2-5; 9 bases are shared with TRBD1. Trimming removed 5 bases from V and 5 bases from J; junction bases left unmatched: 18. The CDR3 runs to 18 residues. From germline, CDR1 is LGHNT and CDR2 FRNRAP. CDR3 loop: CASGATSTGTGRAETQYF. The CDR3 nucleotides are TGTGCTAGTGGTGCGACTTCGACCGGGACAGGGAGGGCGGAGACCCAGTACTTC.

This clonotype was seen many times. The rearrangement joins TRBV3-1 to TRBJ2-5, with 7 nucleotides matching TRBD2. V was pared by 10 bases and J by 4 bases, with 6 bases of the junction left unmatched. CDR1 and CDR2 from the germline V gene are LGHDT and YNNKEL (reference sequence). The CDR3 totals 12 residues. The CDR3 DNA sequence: TGTGCCATCGGGAGACTAGCAGAGACCCAGTACTTC. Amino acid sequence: CAIGRLAETQYF.

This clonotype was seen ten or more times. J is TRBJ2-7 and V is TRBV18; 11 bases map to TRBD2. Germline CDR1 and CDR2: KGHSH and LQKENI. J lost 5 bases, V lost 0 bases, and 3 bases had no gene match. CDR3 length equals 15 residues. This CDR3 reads CASSPPTSGNHEQYF. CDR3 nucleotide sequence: TGTGCCAGCTCACCACCGACTAGCGGGAACCACGAGCAGTACTTC.

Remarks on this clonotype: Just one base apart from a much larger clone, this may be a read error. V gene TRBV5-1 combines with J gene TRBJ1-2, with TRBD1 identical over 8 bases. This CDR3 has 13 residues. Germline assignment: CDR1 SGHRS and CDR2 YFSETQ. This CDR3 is CVSSVDRAGGYTF. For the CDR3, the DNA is TGCGTCAGCAGCGTGGACAGGGCTGGGGGCTACACCTTC. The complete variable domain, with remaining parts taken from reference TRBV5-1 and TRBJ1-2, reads KAGVTQTPRYLIKTRGQQVTLSCSPISGHRSVSWYQQTPGQGLQFLFEYFSETQRNKGNFPGRFSGRQFSNSRSEMNVSTLELGDSALYLCVSSVDRAGGYTFGSGTRLTVV.

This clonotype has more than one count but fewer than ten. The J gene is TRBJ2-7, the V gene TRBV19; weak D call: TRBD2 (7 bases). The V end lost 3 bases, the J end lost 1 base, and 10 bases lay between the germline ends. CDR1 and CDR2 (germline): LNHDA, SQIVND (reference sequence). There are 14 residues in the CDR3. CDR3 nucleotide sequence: TGTGCCAGTAGTATGAGGGGGGGATCCTACGAGCAGTACTTC. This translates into CASSMRGGSYEQYF. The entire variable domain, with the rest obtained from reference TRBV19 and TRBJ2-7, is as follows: DGGITQSPKYLFRKEGQNVTLSCEQNLNHDAMYWYRQDPGQGLRLIYYSQIVNDFQKGDIAEGYSVSREKKESFPLTVTSAQKNPTAFYLCASSMRGGSYEQYFGPGTRLTVT.